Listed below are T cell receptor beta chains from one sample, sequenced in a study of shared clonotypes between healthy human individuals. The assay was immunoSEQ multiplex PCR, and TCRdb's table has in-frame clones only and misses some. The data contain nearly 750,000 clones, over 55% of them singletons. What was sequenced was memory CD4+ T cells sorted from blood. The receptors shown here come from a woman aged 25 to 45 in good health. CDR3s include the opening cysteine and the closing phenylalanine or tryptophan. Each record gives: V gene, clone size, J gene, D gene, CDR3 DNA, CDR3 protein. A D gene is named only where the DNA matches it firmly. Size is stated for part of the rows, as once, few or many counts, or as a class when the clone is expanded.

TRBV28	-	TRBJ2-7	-	TGTGCCAGCAGTTTCCCAATGGGCAGCTCGACTTCCGAGCAGTACTTC	CASSFPMGSSTSEQYF
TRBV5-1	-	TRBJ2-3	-	TGCGCCAGCAGCTTGTATCTGCGTATGAGCACAGATACGCAGTATTTT	CASSLYLRMSTDTQYF
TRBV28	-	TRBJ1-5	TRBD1	TGTGCCAGCAGCCCATGGACAGGGGGTAATCAGCCCCAGCATTTT	CASSPWTGGNQPQHF
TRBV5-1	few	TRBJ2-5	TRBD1	TGCGCCAGCACCAAAGACAGGGCGGAAGAGACCCAGTACTTC	CASTKDRAEETQYF
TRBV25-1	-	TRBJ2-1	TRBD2	TGTGCCAGCAGTGAAAGCGGGAGTTTGGGCAATGAGCAGTTCTTC	CASSESGSLGNEQFF
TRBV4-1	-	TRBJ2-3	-	TGCGCCAGCAGCCATAGTGGATCAGATACGCAGTATTTT	CASSHSGSDTQYF
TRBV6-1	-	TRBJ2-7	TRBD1	TGTGCCAGCAGGGCAGGACAGGGGAGCTCCTACGAGCAGTACTTC	CASRAGQGSSYEQYF
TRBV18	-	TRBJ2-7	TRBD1	TGTGCCAGCTCACCTTCGGGACAGGGTTCCTACGAGCAGTACTTC	CASSPSGQGSYEQYF
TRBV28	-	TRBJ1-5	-	TGTGCCAGCAGTCAACACGGGGACCTTCCGCATTTT	CASSQHGDLPHF
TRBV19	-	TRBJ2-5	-	TGTGCCAGTAGTATCGGACCGGGAGAGACCCAGTACTTC	CASSIGPGETQYF
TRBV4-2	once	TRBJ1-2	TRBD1	TGTGCCAGCAGCCAACAGGGGGGGGTTACTATCTATGGCTACACCTTC	CASSQQGGVTIYGYTF
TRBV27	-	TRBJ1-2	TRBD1	TGTGCCAGCAGTCCCTTACAGGGGGCGATGGATGGCTACACCTTC	CASSPLQGAMDGYTF
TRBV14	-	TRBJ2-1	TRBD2	TGTGCCAGCAGCCGAGTAGCGGGGAGCAATGAGCAGTTCTTC	CASSRVAGSNEQFF
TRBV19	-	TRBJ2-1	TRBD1	TGTGCCAGTAGAGGGCATCCCGGGACAGGAGACTCCTACAATGAGCAGTTCTTC	CASRGHPGTGDSYNEQFF
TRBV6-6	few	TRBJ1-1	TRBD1	TGTGCCAGCAGCTCCCAGGGGGGCACTGAAGCTTTCTTT	CASSSQGGTEAFF
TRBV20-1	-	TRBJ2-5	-	TGCAGTGCTAGGGTTAAAGAGACCCAGTACTTC	CSARVKETQYF
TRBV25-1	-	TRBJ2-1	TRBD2	TGTGCCAGCAGGGGAAGGACTAGCGGGACACATGAGCAGTTCTTC	CASRGRTSGTHEQFF
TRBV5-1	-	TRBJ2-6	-	TGCGCCAGCAGCCCCACTGTCTCTGGGGCCAACGTCCTGACTTTC	CASSPTVSGANVLTF
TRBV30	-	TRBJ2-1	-	TGTGCCTGGAGGGCGTATACGGGAGAGCAGTTCTTC	CAWRAYTGEQFF
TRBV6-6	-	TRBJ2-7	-	TGTGCCAGCAGCGGGCTTTCCTACGAGCAGTACTTC	CASSGLSYEQYF
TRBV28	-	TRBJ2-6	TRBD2	TGTGCCAGCAGTCCGGGGGGGCCTCCCGGGGCCAACGTCCTGACTTTC	CASSPGGPPGANVLTF
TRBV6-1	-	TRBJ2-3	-	TGTGCCAGCAGTGAGATATGGGGCTCAGATACGCAGTATTTT	CASSEIWGSDTQYF
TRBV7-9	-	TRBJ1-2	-	TGTGCCAGCAGCTCCCAGACAGGAACAGTACGGGGCTACACCTTC	CASSSQTGTVRGYTF
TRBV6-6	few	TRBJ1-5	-	TGTGCCAGCAGTTTCCGGACAGATCGTAGCAATCAGCCCCAGCATTTT	CASSFRTDRSNQPQHF
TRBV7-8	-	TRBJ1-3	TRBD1	TGTGCCACCCTACAGGGGACAACTGGAAACACCATATATTTT	CATLQGTTGNTIYF
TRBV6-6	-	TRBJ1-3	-	TGTGCCAGCAGTTACGTAGCCCCATCTCGGGGAAACACCATATATTTT	CASSYVAPSRGNTIYF
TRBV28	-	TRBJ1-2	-	TGTGCCAGCAGTCACCGGAATGGCTACACCTTC	CASSHRNGYTF
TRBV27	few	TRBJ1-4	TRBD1	TGTGCCAGCAGTTTGATTGGACAGGTCGGTGAAAAACTGTTTTTT	CASSLIGQVGEKLFF